The clone carrying this T cell receptor beta chain occurred a few times. Its target is unknown. This may arise from a read error, as a much more abundant clone is one base away. The data are from a study of post-analysis software for immune sequencing data. The TCR beta cDNA libraries carried unique molecular identifiers. Starting from around 0.96 to 9.9 million T cells, the study yielded roughly 0.5 million cDNA molecules. TCRdb independently ran MiXCR on the PCR reads; one entry per CDR3 protein. The sample has 700,000 to 800,000 distinct CDR3 sequences; just under 30% are singletons. Germline CDR1 reads SQVTM; CDR2 reads ANQGSEA. CDR3 length: 13 residues. V lost 7 bases, J lost 2 bases, and 14 bases lay in between. Study observations and caveats: Patients showed TRBV5-6, TRBV5-1 and TRBV20-1 among a few TRBV segments more frequent than in controls.

Sequenced input: blood. V is TRBV29-1 and J is TRBJ1-2, with no clear D. This receptor was taken from a girl aged 10-17 years with multiple sclerosis. CDR3 sequence: CSGLRRDNYGYTF. In DNA form, the CDR3 reads TGCAGCGGACTACGACGAGACAACTATGGCTACACCTTC. Full variable domain (rest looked up from reference TRBV29-1 and TRBJ1-2): SAVISQKPSRDICQRGTSLTIQCQVDSQVTMMFWYRQQPGQSLTLIATANQGSEATYESGFVIDKFPISRPNLTFSTLTVSNMSPEDSSIYLCSGLRRDNYGYTFGSGTRLTVV.